This TCR beta chain was identified in a study of post-analysis software for immune sequencing data. The CDR3 is 11 amino acids. V trimming: 6 bases; J trimming: 6 bases; junction bases outside the gene matches: 2. The germline gives CDR1 SQVTM, CDR2 ANQGSEA. Concerning this clonotype itself: Its antigen is as yet unknown.

Study outcomes and limitations: Patients had higher frequencies than controls of about 5 TRBV segments, including TRBV5-6, TRBV5-1 and TRBV20-1.

The library was made from cDNA and included unique molecular identifiers. MiXCR, applied by TCRdb to the PCR reads, yields one record per CDR3 protein. Among some 890,000 distinct CDR3 sequences listed, 53% were seen once. This receptor was obtained from a girl between 5 and 17 years old with multiple sclerosis. The source material was blood. This chain joins TRBV29-1 and TRBJ2-7; 10 bases map to TRBD1. This CDR3 reads CSVTGGLEQYF. The CDR3 region has the DNA TGCAGCGTGACAGGGGGCCTCGAGCAGTACTTC.